The sequence of this TCR beta chain was determined in a study of blood T cell repertoires in COVID-19. About the study: The analysed material was cDNA or gDNA that came from T cells, B-cell-depleted T cells, or PBMCs.

The participants were between about 18 and 90 years old and came from 24 US areas. What the recovered Cohort 3 donors had was two negative PCRs, clearance, or symptom resolution. In germline, CDR1 is WNHNN, CDR2 SYGVQD (reference sequence). Trimming removed 2 bases from V and 4 bases from J; junction bases left unmatched: 5. The CDR3 consists of 15 residues. Per the original data handling: Estimation of nucleated cell counts was performed using reference gene primer amplification. Sequencing used immunoSEQ multiplex PCR; TCRdb keeps in-frame clones, though not all of them. The V and J calls and clone size are taken from that table; D and trimming were inferred from the DNA. Of about 260,000 clones listed, approximately 90% are singletons.

The receptor was derived from a woman between 50 and 59 years old who had recovered from COVID-19. Sequencing was performed on PBMCs or T cells enriched from blood (not recorded which). V is TRBV10-1 and J is TRBJ2-7; TRBD2 matches at 10 bases. This CDR3 is CASSEGLAAPYEQYF. The CDR3 DNA is TGCGCCAGCAGTGAGGGACTAGCGGCGCCATACGAGCAGTACTTC.